The 25 T cell receptor beta chains in this list originate from one sample, sequenced in a study of blood T cell repertoires in COVID-19. Assay used: immunoSEQ multiplex PCR; TCRdb lists only in-frame clones, some missing. The table lists 440,000 or so clones, approximately 91% of them singletons, with about 1.6% in the top ten. The sample taken for sequencing was peripheral blood. These receptor sequences come from a woman between 40 and 50 years old with COVID-19, enrolled during active disease.

The genes are TRBV18 and TRBJ1-4; weak D call: TRBD1 (6 bases). The CDR3 runs 15 residues. Trimming pared 3 bases from V and 5 bases from J, leaving 13 bases between. CDR1 is KGHSH and CDR2 is LQKENI in the germline V gene. The chain's CDR3 is CASSPGHGENEKLFF. The CDR3 coding sequence is TGTGCCAGCTCACCGGGACACGGAGAGAATGAAAAACTGTTTTTT.

The rearrangement links TRBV14 to TRBJ1-1, with TRBD1 identical over 10 bases. The junction had 9 bases not matched to a gene; V was cut back by 1 base and J by 1 base. This CDR3 is built from 18 residues. From germline, CDR1 is SGHDN and CDR2 FVKESK. CDR3 sequence: CASSQGAGTGAWNTEAFF. Here the CDR3 DNA reads TGTGCCAGCAGCCAAGGTGCCGGGACAGGGGCGTGGAACACTGAAGCTTTCTTT.

This clone has more than one count but fewer than ten. The V call is TRBV4-3, the J call TRBJ1-6, with D possibly matching TRBD1 (5 bases). CDR3 length: 17 residues. The germline CDR1 and CDR2 sequences are LGHNA and YSLEER. Trimming shortened V by 4 bases and J by 10 bases, and 23 bases separated the two germline ends. In DNA form, the CDR3 reads TGCGCCAGCAGCCGCGACATACCGGGACTTCAATCCTCACCCCTCCACTTT. Encoded protein: CASSRDIPGLQSSPLHF.

This clone was seen just once. The V call is TRBV6-5, the J call TRBJ1-2; 7 bases fit TRBD1. Germline assignment: CDR1 MNHEY and CDR2 SVGAGI. J gave up 1 base and V 7 bases, and 6 bases lay outside the gene matches. This CDR3 spans 14 amino acids. The CDR3 sequence is CASTPTGLNYGYTF. The CDR3 DNA reads as TGTGCCAGCACTCCGACAGGGCTTAACTATGGCTACACCTTC.

The genes are TRBV27 and TRBJ1-1, with a weak D call TRBD1 (5 bases). The CDR3 totals 14 residues. The V and J ends lost 8 bases and 4 bases respectively, with 17 bases between them. In germline, CDR1 is MNHEY, CDR2 SMNVEV (reference sequence). CDR3 nucleotides: TGTGCCAGCCGCCCCTGGACGGGGGGCACTGAAGCTTTCTTT. Amino acid sequence: CASRPWTGGTEAFF.

The chain links TRBV13 to TRBJ1-2; no reliable D call. The length of the CDR3 is 15 residues. CDR1 and CDR2 (germline): PRHDT, FYEKMQ (reference sequence). V dropped 5 bases and J dropped 5 bases, with 18 bases sitting between them. CDR3 sequence (DNA): TGTGCCAGCAGCCCCCGGGAAAAATGGGGATATGGCTACACCTTC. Its protein product is CASSPREKWGYGYTF. Full variable domain (rest looked up from reference TRBV13 and TRBJ1-2): AAGVIQSPRHLIKEKRETATLKCYPIPRHDTVYWYQQGPGQDPQFLISFYEKMQSDKGSIPDRFSAQQFSDYHSELNMSSLELGDSALYFCASSPREKWGYGYTFGSGTRLTVV.

V gene TRBV27 combines with J gene TRBJ2-6, with 7 bases aligning to TRBD1. CDR3 length: 17 amino acids. Per the germline V gene, CDR1 is MNHEY and CDR2 is SMNVEV (reference sequence). V shed 4 bases and J 0 bases; nucleotides not matched to a gene: 6. The DNA of the CDR3 is TGTGCCAGCAGTTACAAAGGGACAGCCTCTGGGGCCAACGTCCTGACTTTC. It yields the protein CASSYKGTASGANVLTF. Full variable domain (remainder filled in from reference TRBV27 and TRBJ2-6): EAQVTQNPRYLITVTGKKLTVTCSQNMNHEYMSWYRQDPGLGLRQIYYSMNVEVTDKGDVPEGYKVSRKEKRNFPLILESPSPNQTSLYFCASSYKGTASGANVLTFGAGSRLTVL.

V usage is TRBV9 and J usage is TRBJ2-2; D might be TRBD2 (5 bases). The ends were cut back, 0 bases at V and 6 bases at J, with 15 bases in the middle. CDR1 SGDLS and CDR2 YYNGEE come from the germline V gene. The CDR3 sequence is 16 residues long. This CDR3 reads CASSVVLGTEAGELFF. The CDR3 DNA reads TGTGCCAGCAGCGTAGTTTTGGGCACGGAGGCCGGGGAGCTGTTTTTT.

The chain recombines TRBV2 with TRBJ2-7; D is possibly TRBD1 (6 bases). The CDR3 is made up of 13 amino acids. V was cut by 4 bases and J by 2 bases, with 9 bases left in between. The V gene's germline CDR1 is SNHLY and CDR2 FYNNEI. The CDR3 DNA sequence: TGTGCCAGCAGTGTTCAGGGGACCTACGAGCAGTACTTC. Residues: CASSVQGTYEQYF.

This clone appeared a single time. This rearrangement joins TRBV30 to TRBJ2-2; a weak D match, TRBD1 (5 bases). The CDR3 contains 16 residues. Between the trimmed V and J ends, which lost 1 base and 1 base, there was a span of 13 bases. The germline gives CDR1 GTSNPN, CDR2 SVGIG (reference sequence). In DNA, the CDR3 is TGTGCCTGGAGTGGGGAAGGGGATCGGAACACCGGGGAGCTGTTTTTT. It codes for CAWSGEGDRNTGELFF.

The rearrangement joins TRBV28 to TRBJ2-7, with 7 nucleotides matching TRBD1. The CDR3 is made up of 13 amino acids. The V gene end was trimmed by 4 bases and the J gene end by 4 bases; junction bases not matched to a gene: 4. Germline values: CDR1 MDHEN, CDR2 SYDVKM. The CDR3 bases are TGTGCCAGCAGTTCCTTGGGACAGTACGAGCAGTACTTC. Translating it yields CASSSLGQYEQYF.

This sequence joins TRBV6-5 and TRBJ1-4; D is unresolved. The CDR3 spans 11 residues. V lost 4 bases and J 8 bases, leaving 5 bases between the germline ends. Germline CDR1 MNHEY, CDR2 SVGAGI. For the CDR3, the DNA is TGTGCCAGCAGTTTAGAGGAAAAACTGTTTTTT. It translates to CASSLEEKLFF.

CDR3 coding DNA: TGTGCCAGCAGTGACACTAGCGGGGGGGCCAATGAGCAGTTCTTC. Translation gives CASSDTSGGANEQFF. The genes are TRBV6-4 and TRBJ2-1; TRBD2 matches 13 bases. The V and J ends lost 2 bases and 6 bases, in that order; junction bases with no gene match: 1. The CDR3 has 15 amino acids. Germline V lookup: CDR1 MRHNA, CDR2 SNTAGT.

The chain recombines TRBV18 with TRBJ2-1, with a weak D call TRBD2 (5 bases). Trimming left V 2 bases short and J 8 bases short, with 16 bases between. The germline V gene encodes CDR1 KGHSH and CDR2 LQKENI. The CDR3 runs to 15 residues. CDR3 residues: CASSPTSGILHEQFF. The CDR3 bases are TGTGCCAGCTCACCAACTAGTGGGATCCTCCATGAGCAGTTCTTC.

The V and J genes are TRBV6-2 or TRBV6-3 and TRBJ1-5; no clear D gene. This CDR3 is built from 15 residues. V lost 6 bases to trimming and J lost 6 bases, with 18 bases between them. CDR1 and CDR2 (germline): MNHEY, SVGEGT. The CDR3 DNA is TGTGCCAGCAGCCCCTCCGGGGTTCGGGGTCAGCCCCAGCATTTT. It specifies CASSPSGVRGQPQHF.

J is TRBJ2-7 and V is TRBV5-5; 10 positions agree with TRBD2. The CDR3 extends over 15 amino acids. V was clipped by 5 bases and J by 4 bases; unmatched bases: 9. From germline, CDR1 is SGHKS and CDR2 YYEKEE (reference sequence). The CDR3 here is CASSLRTSGIYEQYF. For the CDR3, the DNA is TGTGCCAGCAGTCTCCGGACTAGCGGAATTTACGAGCAGTACTTC.

The V and J genes are TRBV15 and TRBJ2-1; 7 positions match TRBD1. Germline loops: CDR1 LNHNV, CDR2 YYDKDF (reference sequence). The CDR3 is 13 amino acids. V dropped 2 bases and J dropped 10; count of bases not matched to a gene: 5. Written as DNA, the CDR3 is TGTGCCACCAGCAGACATGACAGGGACGAGCAGTTCTTC. Protein product: CATSRHDRDEQFF. The entire variable domain, with the rest obtained from reference TRBV15 and TRBJ2-1, is as follows: DAMVIQNPRYQVTQFGKPVTLSCSQTLNHNVMYWYQQKSSQAPKLLFHYYDKDFNNEADTPDNFQSRRPNTSFCFLDIRSPGLGDTAMYLCATSRHDRDEQFFGPGTRLTVL.

The genes are TRBV27 and TRBJ1-1; D is undetermined. Trimming took off 6 bases at V and 4 bases at J, with 12 bases between the two ends. Germline V gene sequence: CDR1 MNHEY, CDR2 SMNVEV (reference sequence). The CDR3 sequence is 13 residues long. The DNA for the CDR3 is TGTGCCAGCAGCAGTAGGTGGGCCACTGAAGCTTTCTTT. Residues: CASSSRWATEAFF.

The V call is TRBV6-2 or TRBV6-3, the J call TRBJ2-1; TRBD2 agrees at 13 bases. Germline CDR1 reads MNHEY; CDR2 reads SVGEGT. The CDR3 runs 16 residues. Trimming at V came to 4 bases and at J to 8 bases, leaving 8 bases not matched to a gene. For the CDR3, the DNA is TGTGCCAGCAGTTTGCGCGTGGGACTAGCGGGACATGAGCAGTTCTTC. It translates to CASSLRVGLAGHEQFF.

Only one count was recorded for this clone. This chain uses TRBV10-3 with TRBJ2-7; no reliable D call. The ends were cut back, 2 bases at V and 2 bases at J, with 13 bases in the middle. Per the germline V gene, CDR1 is ENHRY and CDR2 is SYGVKD. There are 15 residues in the CDR3. The CDR3 nucleotides read TGTGCCATCAGTGAGAACTGGGCCCAGACCTACGAGCAGTACTTC. Amino acids: CAISENWAQTYEQYF.

The V and J genes are TRBV18 and TRBJ1-4, with a possible D match to TRBD1 (5 bases). V was pared by 2 bases and J by 6 bases, with 10 bases between. Germline assignment: CDR1 KGHSH and CDR2 LQKENI. This CDR3 comprises 14 residues. The CDR3 bases are TGTGCCAGCTCACCAGTAGGGGTAGATGAAAAACTGTTTTTT. This codes for CASSPVGVDEKLFF.

The genes are TRBV30 and TRBJ1-2; no firm D call. V lost 3 bases, J lost 2 bases, and 16 bases lay in between. CDR3 size: 15 residues. CDR1 GTSNPN and CDR2 SVGIG come from the germline V gene (reference sequence). In DNA, the CDR3 is TGTGCCTGGAGCGGAGCGTCGGTTCAGAACTATGGCTACACCTTC. Translating it yields CAWSGASVQNYGYTF.

To note about this clone: The sample contains more than one DNA sequence encoding this CDR3. The rearrangement joins TRBV5-4 to TRBJ2-5; D may be TRBD2 (6 bases). The length of the CDR3 is 13 residues. CDR1 and CDR2 from the germline V gene are SGHNT and YYREEE (reference sequence). V was pared by 2 bases and J by 5 bases, with 10 bases between. CDR3 region: CASSLPGRETQYF. The CDR3 DNA sequence: TGTGCCAGCAGCTTACCAGGGAGGGAGACCCAGTACTTC. The variable domain in full, with the rest retrieved from reference TRBV5-4 and TRBJ2-5, is ETGVTQSPTHLIKTRGQQVTLRCSSQSGHNTVSWYQQALGQGPQFIFQYYREEENGRGNFPPRFSGLQFPNYSSELNVNALELDDSALYLCASSLPGRETQYFGPGTRLLVL.

This chain uses TRBV4-3 with TRBJ2-1; TRBD2 is a possible D gene (5 bases). The ends were cut back, 3 bases at V and 4 bases at J, with 13 bases in the middle. This CDR3 contains 15 residues. Looked up from germline, CDR1 is LGHNA and CDR2 is YSLEER. CDR3 sequence reads: CASSQQNSGYNEQFF. DNA of the CDR3: TGCGCCAGCAGCCAGCAAAACTCGGGGTACAATGAGCAGTTCTTC.

The V call is TRBV7-9, the J call TRBJ2-2; 8 positions match TRBD1. Germline CDR1 SEHNR, CDR2 FQNEAQ (reference sequence). Trimming removed 4 bases from V and 7 bases from J; junction bases left unmatched: 5. The CDR3 has 14 residues. DNA for the CDR3: TGTGCCAGCAGCTCTCACAGGGGGGACGGGGAGCTGTTTTTT. This codes for CASSSHRGDGELFF.